This entry lists 27 T cell receptor beta chains sequenced from one sample in a study of Ad26.COV2.S vaccination and SARS-CoV-2 variants. Sequencing used immunoSEQ multiplex PCR; TCRdb keeps in-frame clones, though not all of them. The data show a few hundred thousand clones, with roughly 85% seen just once and roughly 7.4% held by the top ten. Regarding treatment: about 20 received Ad26.COV2.S at low or high dose, single or two shots; several received placebo; per-sample allocation not given. Following the first vaccine or placebo injection, samples were taken on day 63. Sample: peripheral blood, taken in a trial of Ad26.COV2.S vaccine versus placebo. Receptors were obtained from a person between 18 and 65 years old who received the Ad26.COV2.S COVID-19 vaccine or a placebo.

The V and J genes are TRBV4-1 and TRBJ1-3; D possibly corresponds to TRBD1 (6 bases). From germline, CDR1 is MGHRA and CDR2 YSYEKL. The V end was cut by 5 bases, the J end by 0 bases, with 8 bases between. The CDR3 consists of 14 residues. CDR3 in DNA: TGCGCCAGCAGCGGACAGCTCTCTGGAAACACCATATATTTT. Translation: CASSGQLSGNTIYF.

The chain couples TRBV5-1 to TRBJ1-6; 7 bases are a match to TRBD1. Germline assignment: CDR1 SGHRS and CDR2 YFSETQ. This CDR3 has 14 amino acids. Trimming took 5 bases from V and 6 from J; bases not matched to a gene: 5. CDR3 region: CASRRGPSNSPLHF. The CDR3, as DNA: TGCGCCAGCAGGAGGGGGCCGAGTAATTCACCCCTCCACTTT. The full variable domain, completed using reference TRBV5-1 and TRBJ1-6, is KAGVTQTPRYLIKTRGQQVTLSCSPISGHRSVSWYQQTPGQGLQFLFEYFSETQRNKGNFPGRFSGRQFSNSRSEMNVSTLELGDSALYLCASRRGPSNSPLHFGNGTRLTVT.

The J gene is TRBJ2-3, the V gene TRBV4-1; unclear D gene. The germline V gene has CDR1 MGHRA and CDR2 YSYEKL. The CDR3 has 16 residues. With 1 base removed from V and 1 base from J, the gap between germline ends came to 12 bases. Here the CDR3 reads CASSQVIFEGTDTQYF. In DNA, the CDR3 is TGCGCCAGCAGCCAAGTAATATTTGAGGGCACAGATACGCAGTATTTT.

J is TRBJ1-2 and V is TRBV5-6; a possible D gene is TRBD1 (5 bases). V was shortened by 0 bases and J by 8 bases, with 11 bases between the two germline ends. The germline CDR1 and CDR2 sequences are SGHDT and YYEEEE. The CDR3 runs 13 residues. CDR3 residues: CASSLEGRTGYTF. The CDR3 DNA follows: TGTGCCAGCAGCTTGGAGGGGAGAACAGGCTACACCTTC.

The chain recombines TRBV7-2 with TRBJ1-2; the match to TRBD1 covers 8 bases. This CDR3 has 15 residues. Looked up from germline, CDR1 is SGHTA and CDR2 is FQGNSA. J was trimmed by 8 bases and V by 0 bases; bases with no gene match: 8. The DNA for the CDR3 is TGTGCCAGCAGCTTAGCCCGAGGACAGGGTGGCGGCTACACCTTC. Translation: CASSLARGQGGGYTF. Full variable domain (outside the CDR3, taken from reference TRBV7-2 and TRBJ1-2): GAGVSQSPSNKVTEKGKDVELRCDPISGHTALYWYRQSLGQGLEFLIYFQGNSAPDKSGLPSDRFSAERTGGSVSTLTIQRTQQEDSAVYLCASSLARGQGGGYTFGSGTRLTVV.

J is TRBJ1-5 and V is TRBV19, with D unresolved. Germline V gene lookup returns CDR1 LNHDA and CDR2 SQIVND (reference sequence). The CDR3 totals 14 residues. Between the trimmed V and J ends, which lost 3 bases and 4 bases, there was a span of 10 bases. CDR3 DNA: TGTGCCAGTAGTATGTTGGTTCCTAATCAGCCCCAGCATTTT. It encodes CASSMLVPNQPQHF.

V and J are TRBV4-1 and TRBJ1-1, with 7 bases identical to TRBD1. CDR1 and CDR2 from the germline V gene are MGHRA and YSYEKL. V shed 0 bases, J shed 6 bases, and the junction held 7 bases outside the gene matches. This CDR3 region has 15 residues. CDR3 amino acids: CASSQDQRQGPEAFF. The DNA of the CDR3 is TGCGCCAGCAGCCAAGATCAAAGACAGGGCCCTGAAGCTTTCTTT.

V is TRBV25-1 and J is TRBJ2-5; D is undetermined. CDR3 size: 16 residues. V was clipped by 2 bases and J by 4 bases, with 17 bases between them. CDR1 is MGHDK, CDR2 SYGVNS, per germline. The CDR3 DNA follows: TGTGCCAGCAGTGAAGGTTCGGGCGGCCTTGGAGAGACCCAGTACTTC. Protein: CASSEGSGGLGETQYF.

This clone was detected only a few times. The chain employs TRBV9 and TRBJ1-6; D is undetermined. Deletions cut 3 bases from V and 7 bases from J, with 11 bases between. This CDR3 has 14 residues. The V gene's germline CDR1 is SGDLS and CDR2 YYNGEE. The CDR3 loop reads CASSAGNLNSPLHF. The CDR3 coding sequence is TGTGCCAGCAGCGCTGGGAACCTAAATTCACCCCTCCACTTT.

The CDR3 spells CASSQGVEREGHNEQFF. In DNA, the CDR3 is TGCGCCAGCAGCCAAGGGGTTGAGCGGGAGGGACACAATGAGCAGTTCTTC. The rearrangement uses TRBV4-1 and TRBJ2-1; 10 bases line up with TRBD2. Trimming removed 1 base from V and 5 bases from J; junction bases left unmatched: 8. Germline loops: CDR1 MGHRA, CDR2 YSYEKL. The CDR3 has 17 amino acids.

The chain couples TRBV6-5 to TRBJ2-1; D is undetermined. This CDR3 spans 11 amino acids. Trimming stripped 6 bases from V and 4 bases from J, with 4 bases between. The V gene's germline CDR1 is MNHEY and CDR2 SVGAGI. This CDR3 is CASSQYNEQFF. The DNA of the CDR3 is TGTGCCAGCAGCCAGTACAATGAGCAGTTCTTC.

This clone was seen a handful of times. This chain links TRBV7-2 with TRBJ1-2, with D possibly being TRBD1 (5 bases). The V gene lost 0 bases and the J gene lost 7 bases, with 12 bases spanning the gap. This CDR3 region has 14 residues. In germline, CDR1 is SGHTA, CDR2 FQGNSA. CDR3 bases: TGTGCCAGCAGCTTAGCTCCAACCCAGGGTGGCTACACCTTC. Amino acid sequence: CASSLAPTQGGYTF.

The sample holds a few counts of this clone. This chain joins TRBV11-2 and TRBJ1-1, with D possibly being TRBD1 (5 bases). Germline V gene lookup returns CDR1 SGHAT and CDR2 FQNNGV. The CDR3 has 15 residues. The ends were cut back, 5 bases at V and 3 bases at J, with 16 bases in the middle. The CDR3 DNA reads as TGTGCCAGCAGCATCCATAGTCGGGGGGACACTGAAGCTTTCTTT. It translates to CASSIHSRGDTEAFF. The full variable domain, its missing parts supplied by reference TRBV11-2 and TRBJ1-1, is EAGVAQSPRYKIIEKRQSVAFWCNPISGHATLYWYQQILGQGPKLLIQFQNNGVVDDSQLPKDRFSAERLKGVDSTLKIQPAKLEDSAVYLCASSIHSRGDTEAFFGQGTRLTVV.

Details on this clone: Other nucleotide sequences from this sample produce the same CDR3. The chain carries TRBV5-4 and TRBJ2-7; D not certain. From germline, CDR1 is SGHNT and CDR2 YYREEE (reference sequence). CDR3 length: 11 amino acids. V was shortened by 0 bases and J by 6 bases, with 4 bases between the two germline ends. The CDR3 sequence is CASSLGGEQYF. CDR3 coding DNA: TGTGCCAGCAGCTTGGGCGGCGAGCAGTACTTC.

The chain uses TRBV7-2 and TRBJ2-7, with D perhaps TRBD1 (5 bases). This CDR3 has 14 amino acids. Trimming stripped 5 bases from V and 2 bases from J, with 13 bases between. The germline V gene encodes CDR1 SGHTA and CDR2 FQGNSA. CDR3 residues: CASSHGHTTYEQYF. CDR3 DNA sequence: TGTGCCAGCAGCCACGGACACACCACCTACGAGCAGTACTTC.

The chain couples TRBV4-2 to TRBJ2-7; weak D call: TRBD2 (5 bases). Trimming stripped 1 base from V and 4 bases from J, with 14 bases between. From germline, CDR1 is LGHNA and CDR2 YNFKEQ. The CDR3 totals 15 residues. The CDR3: CASSQGAGVGYEQYF. CDR3 bases: TGTGCCAGCAGCCAAGGTGCGGGCGTAGGTTACGAGCAGTACTTC.

This chain connects TRBV28 to TRBJ2-2; the match to TRBD2 covers 8 bases. CDR1 is MDHEN and CDR2 is SYDVKM in the germline V gene. This CDR3 has 15 residues. V gave up 4 bases and J gave up 4 bases; unmatched junction bases: 5. Here the CDR3 reads CASSSPGGGTGELFF. CDR3 DNA: TGTGCCAGCAGTTCGCCGGGAGGGGGCACCGGGGAGCTGTTTTTT. The whole variable domain, filled in from reference TRBV28 and TRBJ2-2, reads DVKVTQSSRYLVKRTGEKVFLECVQDMDHENMFWYRQDPGLGLRLIYFSYDVKMKEKGDIPEGYSVSREKKERFSLILESASTNQTSMYLCASSSPGGGTGELFFGEGSRLTVL.

The table lists this clone with a few counts. The rearrangement links TRBV18 to TRBJ1-5; D is uncertain. The CDR3 spans 14 residues. V was cut by 2 bases and J by 3 bases, with 8 bases left in between. Germline values: CDR1 KGHSH, CDR2 LQKENI. CDR3 DNA sequence: TGTGCCAGCTCACCATACAAGAACAATCAGCCCCAGCATTTT. Its translation is CASSPYKNNQPQHF.

The chain couples TRBV19 to TRBJ2-5; D not certain. The CDR3 sequence is 13 residues long. With 5 bases removed from V and 3 bases from J, the gap between germline ends came to 10 bases. Germline V lookup: CDR1 LNHDA, CDR2 SQIVND (reference sequence). CDR3 DNA: TGTGCCAGTAGTCTTGACACCGAAGAGACCCAGTACTTC. Amino acids: CASSLDTEETQYF.

The sample holds one count of this clone. This chain joins TRBV11-3 and TRBJ1-6, with a weak D call TRBD1 (6 bases). The germline V and J ends were trimmed by 3 bases and 1 base, with 10 bases remaining between them. Germline V gene data show CDR1 as SGHNT and CDR2 as YENEEA. The CDR3 loop spans 16 amino acids. In DNA, the CDR3 is TGTGCCAGCAGCTTGTCCCAGGGGTCCTATAATTCACCCCTCCACTTT. The encoded protein is CASSLSQGSYNSPLHF.

J is TRBJ2-1 and V is TRBV5-1, with a possible D match to TRBD1 (5 bases). The CDR3 totals 13 residues. V shed 4 bases and J shed 10 bases, with 15 bases lying between them. Per germline, CDR1 SGHRS and CDR2 YFSETQ. Here the CDR3 reads CASSLEQAPEQFF. DNA for the CDR3: TGCGCCAGCAGCCTCGAACAGGCACCAGAGCAGTTCTTC. The full variable domain, with the rest looked up from reference TRBV5-1 and TRBJ2-1, is KAGVTQTPRYLIKTRGQQVTLSCSPISGHRSVSWYQQTPGQGLQFLFEYFSETQRNKGNFPGRFSGRQFSNSRSEMNVSTLELGDSALYLCASSLEQAPEQFFGPGTRLTVL.

The chain employs TRBV7-8 and TRBJ1-2; TRBD1 matches 7 bases. J gave up 4 bases and V 8 bases, and 10 bases lay outside the gene matches. Germline values: CDR1 SGHVS, CDR2 FQNEAQ. CDR3 length equals 14 residues. The CDR3 DNA reads as TGTGCCAGCGGATATAGAGAGGGGGCCTATGGCTACACCTTC. Protein sequence: CASGYREGAYGYTF.

The rearrangement links TRBV7-9 to TRBJ2-1; 7 bases agree with TRBD2. V shed 5 bases and J 13 bases; nucleotides not matched to a gene: 11. The germline V gene encodes CDR1 SEHNR and CDR2 FQNEAQ (reference sequence). This CDR3 is built from 13 residues. The CDR3 here is CASSPTGTTNQFF. The CDR3 nucleotides read TGTGCCAGCAGCCCGACCGGGACTACTAACCAGTTCTTC. Full variable domain (missing parts from reference TRBV7-9 and TRBJ2-1): DTGVSQNPRHKITKRGQNVTFRCDPISEHNRLYWYRQTLGQGPEFLTYFQNEAQLEKSRLLSDRFSAERPKGSFSTLEIQRTEQGDSAMYLCASSPTGTTNQFFGPGTRLTVL.

The chain joins TRBV7-9 to TRBJ2-2; D gene unclear. Germline V CDR1 and CDR2: SEHNR, FQNEAQ (reference sequence). Deletions cut 2 bases from V and 0 bases from J, with 7 bases between. CDR3 size: 15 residues. CDR3 residues: CASSLLLANTGELFF. CDR3 coding DNA: TGTGCCAGCAGCTTATTGCTGGCGAACACCGGGGAGCTGTTTTTT.

J is TRBJ1-5 and V is TRBV7-2; D gene uncertain. V dropped 2 bases and J dropped 7 bases, with 9 bases sitting between them. The CDR3 is made up of 13 amino acids. Germline V gene sequence: CDR1 SGHTA, CDR2 FQGNSA. The CDR3 nucleotides read TGTGCCAGCAGCTTAATGAGCGACCAGCCCCAGCATTTT. Its protein is CASSLMSDQPQHF.

The chain has TRBV6-6 and TRBJ2-2; D possibly corresponds to TRBD1 (5 bases). V lost 4 bases, J lost 4 bases, and 10 bases lay in between. The CDR3 consists of 14 residues. Germline-derived CDR1 and CDR2 are MNHNY and SVGAGI (reference sequence). The CDR3 spells CASSSNRLTGELFF. The CDR3 coding sequence is TGTGCCAGCAGTTCGAACAGGCTCACCGGGGAGCTGTTTTTT.

The CDR3 loop is CATASGGATDTQYF. CDR3 coding DNA: TGTGCCACCGCGTCCGGGGGGGCGACAGATACGCAGTATTTT. This sequence joins TRBV24-1 and TRBJ2-3; TRBD2 agrees at 8 bases. J was trimmed by 3 bases and V by 9 bases; bases with no gene match: 7. The CDR3 is made up of 14 amino acids. Germline V CDR1 and CDR2: KGHDR, SFDVKD.